This T cell receptor beta chain came from a study of shared clonotypes between healthy human individuals (dated by TCRdb to about 2020). Regarding the research as a whole: The cohort comprised two women and a few men aged 18 to 49 years. To estimate repertoire size and how much clonotypes are shared between individuals, the study performed deep sequencing of blood TCR repertoires from five healthy adults. Between about 0.9 and 9 billion PBMCs per donor were obtained by leukapheresis. Per donor, three plates each were used for CD4 naive and CD4 memory, two for CD8 naive, and one for CD8 memory. To increase sequencing depth and limit assay-specific biases, TCR repertoire library preparation and sequencing were carried out by different laboratories using diverse techniques. Overall results and qualifications from the work: Incomplete sequencing was indicated by rarefaction of sorted-subset datasets, despite the large sequencing depth. Sampling was restricted to blood, and TCR repertoires in tissues likely differ from the TCR repertoires found in blood. Pairwise subsampling indicated that sequencing depth was expected to affect the degree of clonotype sharing among donors. Higher generation probabilities were observed for clonotypes shared by all four sorted-subset donors than for non-shared clonotypes. The genetic and exposure-history diversity represented was limited by the small number of donors. Estimated clonotype richness was generally larger for naive than for memory subsets. Across a handful of donors, around 5% of naive CD4, 3% to 3.5% of naive CD8, roughly 2.3% of memory CD4, and 0.3% to 0.45% of memory CD8 clonotypes were shared.

The donors were healthy, HIV-negative adults who had no recently reported acute infections or vaccinations. Only Caucasian adults living in Nashville, Tennessee, USA were represented among the donors. Magnetic negative selection was used to enrich CD4+ T cells, after which naive cells were positively selected on CD45RA and the negative fraction became the memory subset. Blood was collected by leukapheresis, and PBMCs were isolated by Ficoll-Histopaque density gradient centrifugation and then cryopreserved in liquid nitrogen vapor phase. Purity and quantity of every magnetically sorted T cell population were checked by analytical flow cytometry. Genomic DNA was isolated from every sorted fraction and measured by UV absorbance on a Nanodrop 2000c. Using the deep immunoSEQ assay, TCR CDR3 regions were amplified from genomic DNA by multiplex PCR. Genomic DNA extracted from each cell subset was distributed evenly over all wells of several immunoSEQ 96-well plates, and each plate served as one replicate. For sorted subsets, approximately 200 ng of genomic DNA, equivalent to 25,000 to 35,000 T cell genomes, went into each replicate PCR. The purified libraries were quantified using a Qubit 3.0 fluorometer, sized with a Bioanalyzer 2100, and then quantified again using the KAPA Library Quantification kit. A separate single-read 150-cycle Illumina NextSeq 550 flow cell was used to sequence each immunoSEQ 96-well plate. Concerning the study's data processing: Because the immunoSEQ output held only junctional sequences and lacked quality scores, the filtering could not match the filtering applied to full-length reads. Sequences were annotated with PyIR, a Python wrapper for IgBLAST v1.9, using IMGT germline references to assign V/J genes and CDR3. Any read was removed if the V/J assignment was weak (E-value above 1e-6), the CDR3 was missing, or the read contained stop codons, out-of-frame junctions, or ambiguous translated residues. A V3J clonotype was defined by an identical inferred V gene, J gene, and CDR3 amino acid sequence. The percentage overlap between two repertoires was calculated by dividing the number of shared unique clonotypes by the size of the smaller repertoire. RTK rarefaction, the Chao1 estimator, and Recon v2.1 estimates of unobserved clonotypes were used to assess repertoire richness. Generation probabilities were computed with OLGA for all TCRbeta clonotypes obtained by the gDNA method from four donors. TCRdb holds this immuneACCESS table with in-frame rearrangements only. Some clones are missing; in checked studies, unresolved V genes explain under half, and the rest has no known cause. The V and J calls and the clone size are those of that table, but D and trimming were determined from the DNA. For this sample there are approximately 2,300,000 clones; less than 95% appear just once. The ten most abundant clones make up about 0.41% of the sample.

Concerning this clone: Its antigen has not been determined. Within one base of it there is no much larger clone, and no base qualities were kept.

Based on the germline V gene, the CDR1 and CDR2 sequences are MDHEN and SYDVKM. Inclusive of the bounding cysteine and phenylalanine, the CDR3 is 14 residues long. Just CDR3 DNA is preserved here, 42 bases in frame from base 1. Recombination linked TRBV28 to TRBJ1-5; a tentative D call is TRBD1 (5 bases match). The better agreement between TRBJ2-3 and the DNA end casts doubt on the J call. The sequencing input was naive CD4+ T cells from PBMCs. The cell subset or site label of this sample denotes: CD45RA+ positively selected. This TCR came from a man aged 18 to 29 in good health. Some clones in this sample may be carry-over from other donors' samples. The DNA sequence reads TGTGCCAGCAGTCACAGGATGGACAATCAGCCCCAGTATTTT. This encodes CASSHRMDNQPQYF.